The present T cell receptor (beta chain) was sequenced within a study of blood T cell repertoires in COVID-19. Some clones are missing from TCRdb's copy, which holds only in-frame ones; the method was immunoSEQ multiplex PCR. Of over 200,000 clones listed, approximately 90% are singletons. This CDR3 is built from 13 residues. Germline V lookup: CDR1 SGDLS, CDR2 YYNGEE. Trimming removed 1 base from V and 3 bases from J, with 8 bases in between. The TCR comes from a man aged 60-69 years with COVID-19, enrolled during active disease. The rearrangement links TRBV9 to TRBJ2-7; a possible D gene is TRBD2 (5 bases). The sample comprised peripheral blood. The CDR3: CASSVRTHYEQYF. CDR3 sequence (DNA): TGTGCCAGCAGCGTAAGGACTCACTACGAGCAGTACTTC.